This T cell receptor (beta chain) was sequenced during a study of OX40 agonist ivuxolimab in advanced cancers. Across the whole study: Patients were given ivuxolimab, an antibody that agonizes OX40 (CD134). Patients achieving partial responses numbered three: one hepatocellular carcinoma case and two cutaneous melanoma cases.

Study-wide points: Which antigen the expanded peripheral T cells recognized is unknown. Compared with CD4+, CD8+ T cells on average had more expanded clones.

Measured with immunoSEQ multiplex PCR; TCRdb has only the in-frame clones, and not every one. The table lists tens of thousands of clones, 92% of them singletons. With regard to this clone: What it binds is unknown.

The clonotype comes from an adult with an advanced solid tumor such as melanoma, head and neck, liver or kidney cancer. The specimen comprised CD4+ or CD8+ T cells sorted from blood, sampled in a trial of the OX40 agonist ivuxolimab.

CDR3 bases: TGTGCCAGCAGTGTTTGGGGCTCCTACAATGAGCAGTTCTTC. This codes for CASSVWGSYNEQFF. The chain uses TRBV27 and TRBJ2-1; D is undetermined. From germline, CDR1 is MNHEY and CDR2 SMNVEV (reference sequence). The CDR3 contains 14 residues. The ends were cut back, 5 bases at V and 0 bases at J, with 8 bases in the middle.